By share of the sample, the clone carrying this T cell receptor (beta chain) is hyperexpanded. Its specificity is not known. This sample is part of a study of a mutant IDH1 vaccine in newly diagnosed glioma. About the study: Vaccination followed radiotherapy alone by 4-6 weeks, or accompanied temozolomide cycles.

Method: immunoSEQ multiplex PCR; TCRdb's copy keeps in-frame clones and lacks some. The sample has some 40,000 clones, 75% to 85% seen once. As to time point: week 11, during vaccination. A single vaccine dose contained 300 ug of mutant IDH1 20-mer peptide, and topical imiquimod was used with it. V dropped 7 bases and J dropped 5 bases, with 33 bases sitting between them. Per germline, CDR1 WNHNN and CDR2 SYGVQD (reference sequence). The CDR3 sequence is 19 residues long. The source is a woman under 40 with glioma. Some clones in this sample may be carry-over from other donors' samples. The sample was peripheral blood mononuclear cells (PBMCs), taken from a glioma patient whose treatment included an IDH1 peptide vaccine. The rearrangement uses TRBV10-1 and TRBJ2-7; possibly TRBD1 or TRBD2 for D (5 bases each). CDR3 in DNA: TGCGCCAGCATTAACCGGGACCGCCATAACAGCCGAAATAGGAACGAGCAGTACTTC. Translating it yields CASINRDRHNSRNRNEQYF.